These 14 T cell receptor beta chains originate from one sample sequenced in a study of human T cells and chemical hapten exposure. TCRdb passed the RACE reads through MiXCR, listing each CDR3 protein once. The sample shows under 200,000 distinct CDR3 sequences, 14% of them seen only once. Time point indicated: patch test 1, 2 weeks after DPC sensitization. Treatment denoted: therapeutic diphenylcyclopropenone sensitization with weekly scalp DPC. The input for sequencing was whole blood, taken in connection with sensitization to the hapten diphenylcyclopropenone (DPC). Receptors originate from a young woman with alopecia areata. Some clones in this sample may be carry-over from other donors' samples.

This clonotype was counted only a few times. The CDR3 DNA sequence: TGTGCCAGCAGTCAGGGACCTAATGGCTACACCTTC. It encodes CASSQGPNGYTF. V is TRBV6-2 or TRBV6-3 and J is TRBJ1-2, with a possible D match to TRBD1 (5 bases). The CDR3 covers 12 residues. Trimming took off 5 bases at V and 6 bases at J, with 10 bases between the two ends. Germline lookup yields CDR1 MNHEY and CDR2 SVGEGT.

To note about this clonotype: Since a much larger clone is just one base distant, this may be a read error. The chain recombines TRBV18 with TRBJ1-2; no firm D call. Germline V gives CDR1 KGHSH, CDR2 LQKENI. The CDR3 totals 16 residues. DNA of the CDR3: TGTGCCAGCTCACCCGCCCCGTTACCAGCTAACTATGGCTACCCCTTC. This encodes CASSPAPLPANYGYPF. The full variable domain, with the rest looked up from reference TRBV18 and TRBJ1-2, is NAGVMQNPRHLVRRRGQEARLRCSPMKGHSHVYWYRQLPEEGLKFMVYLQKENIIDESGMPKERFSAEFPKEGPSILRIQQVVRGDSAAYFCASSPAPLPANYGYPFGSGTRLTVV.

CDR3 sequence reads: CASSPVTGLSDQPQHF. CDR3 nucleotides: TGTGCCAGCAGCCCAGTCACCGGTTTATCAGATCAGCCCCAGCATTTT. This sequence joins TRBV4-2 and TRBJ1-5, with D uncertain. The CDR3 totals 16 residues. Germline loops: CDR1 LGHNA, CDR2 YNFKEQ. V lost 4 bases to trimming and J lost 5 bases, with 18 bases between them.

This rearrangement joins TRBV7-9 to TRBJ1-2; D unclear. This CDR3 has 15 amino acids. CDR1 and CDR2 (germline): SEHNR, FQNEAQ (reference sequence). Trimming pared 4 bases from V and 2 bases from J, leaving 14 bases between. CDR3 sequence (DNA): TGTGCCAGCAGCTCCGGGAGCAGTCTGAACTATGGCTACACCTTC. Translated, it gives CASSSGSSLNYGYTF.

CDR3 amino acids: CASSESRASGPETQYF. CDR3 DNA: TGTGCCAGCAGTGAGTCCCGGGCTAGCGGCCCTGAGACCCAGTACTTC. The chain carries TRBV2 and TRBJ2-5; 7 bases are a match to TRBD2. V gave up 3 bases and J gave up 5 bases; unmatched junction bases: 12. The germline V gene encodes CDR1 SNHLY and CDR2 FYNNEI. The CDR3 is 16 amino acids.

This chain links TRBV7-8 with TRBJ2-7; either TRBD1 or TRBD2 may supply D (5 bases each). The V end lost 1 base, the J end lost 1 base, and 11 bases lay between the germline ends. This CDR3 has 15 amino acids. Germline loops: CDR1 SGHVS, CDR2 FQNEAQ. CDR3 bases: TGTGCCAGCAGCTTAGGGGGGTGGAGGTCCTACGAGCAGTACTTC. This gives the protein CASSLGGWRSYEQYF.

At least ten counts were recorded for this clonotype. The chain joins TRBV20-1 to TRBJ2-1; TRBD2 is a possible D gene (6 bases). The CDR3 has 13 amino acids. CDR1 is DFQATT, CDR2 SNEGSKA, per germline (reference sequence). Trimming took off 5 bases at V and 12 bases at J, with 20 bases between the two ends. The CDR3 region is CSADEQGGVWQFF. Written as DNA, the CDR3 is TGCAGTGCTGACGAACAAGGAGGGGTTTGGCAGTTCTTC.

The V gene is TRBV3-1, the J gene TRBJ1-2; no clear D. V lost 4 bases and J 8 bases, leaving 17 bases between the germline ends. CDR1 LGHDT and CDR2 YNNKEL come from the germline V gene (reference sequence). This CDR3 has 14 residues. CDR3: CASSRLATARGYTF. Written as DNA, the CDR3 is TGTGCCAGCAGCCGCCTCGCTACAGCCCGGGGCTACACCTTC.

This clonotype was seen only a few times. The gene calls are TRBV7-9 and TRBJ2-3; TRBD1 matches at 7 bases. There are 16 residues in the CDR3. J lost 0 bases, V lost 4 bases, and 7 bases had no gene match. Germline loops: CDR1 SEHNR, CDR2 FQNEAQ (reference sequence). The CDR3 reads CASSSRDSRSTDTQYF. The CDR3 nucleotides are TGTGCCAGCAGCTCCCGGGACAGCAGAAGCACAGATACGCAGTATTTT.

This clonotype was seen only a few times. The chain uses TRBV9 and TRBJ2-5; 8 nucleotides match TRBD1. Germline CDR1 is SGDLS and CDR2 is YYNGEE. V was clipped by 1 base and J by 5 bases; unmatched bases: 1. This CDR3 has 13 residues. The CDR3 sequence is CASSVRQGETQYF. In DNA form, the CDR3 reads TGTGCCAGCAGCGTAAGACAGGGGGAGACCCAGTACTTC. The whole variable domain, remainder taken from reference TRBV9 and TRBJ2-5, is DSGVTQTPKHLITATGQRVTLRCSPRSGDLSVYWYQQSLDQGLQFLIQYYNGEERAKGNILERFSAQQFPDLHSELNLSSLELGDSALYFCASSVRQGETQYFGPGTRLLVL.

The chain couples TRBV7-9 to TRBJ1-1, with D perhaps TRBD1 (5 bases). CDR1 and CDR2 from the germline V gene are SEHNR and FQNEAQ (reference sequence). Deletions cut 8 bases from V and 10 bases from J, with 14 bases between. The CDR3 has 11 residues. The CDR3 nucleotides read TGTGCCAGCTCCGGGGCAGGCGGAGCTTTCTTT. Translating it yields CASSGAGGAFF.

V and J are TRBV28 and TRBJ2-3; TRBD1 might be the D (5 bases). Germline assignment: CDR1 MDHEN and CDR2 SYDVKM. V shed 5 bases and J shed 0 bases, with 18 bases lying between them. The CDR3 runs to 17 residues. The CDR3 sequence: CASSPRWGRTSTDTQYF. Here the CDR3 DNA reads TGTGCCAGCAGTCCGCGGTGGGGCCGTACTAGCACAGATACGCAGTATTTT.

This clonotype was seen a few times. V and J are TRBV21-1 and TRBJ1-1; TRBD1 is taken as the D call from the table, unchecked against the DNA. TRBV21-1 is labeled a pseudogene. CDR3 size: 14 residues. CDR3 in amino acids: CASSKQRGPTEAFF. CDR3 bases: TGTGCCAGCAGCAAACAGCGGGGGCCCACTGAAGCTTTCTTT.

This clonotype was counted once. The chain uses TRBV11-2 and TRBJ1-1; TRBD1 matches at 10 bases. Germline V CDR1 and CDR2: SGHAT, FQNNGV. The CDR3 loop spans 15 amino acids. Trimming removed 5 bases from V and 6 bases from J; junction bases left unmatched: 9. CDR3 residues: CASSISGTGVAEAFF. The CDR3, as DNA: TGTGCCAGCAGCATATCCGGGACAGGGGTGGCTGAAGCTTTCTTT.